This passage covers 16 T cell receptor beta chains from one sample sequenced in a study of control samples from healthy donors and cancer patients. Measured with immunoSEQ multiplex PCR; TCRdb has only the in-frame clones, and not every one. The table records about 160,000 clones, over 85% of them present only once. Input material: blood. These receptors were obtained from a man in his thirties or forties in good health.

This chain uses TRBV9 with TRBJ1-2; 7 positions agree with TRBD1. Trimming removed 2 bases from V and 4 bases from J; junction bases left unmatched: 2. Per germline, CDR1 SGDLS and CDR2 YYNGEE. The CDR3 is 13 amino acids. CDR3 nucleotide sequence: TGTGCCAGCAGCGTTACAGGGGCCTATGGCTACACCTTC. This gives the protein CASSVTGAYGYTF.

The chain has TRBV19 and TRBJ2-1; the match to TRBD2 covers 7 bases. The junction had 13 bases not matched to a gene; V was cut back by 4 bases and J by 4 bases. Germline CDR1 is LNHDA and CDR2 is SQIVND (reference sequence). CDR3 length: 17 residues. The CDR3 loop reads CASSKGSGGTNYNEQFF. In DNA form, the CDR3 reads TGTGCCAGTAGTAAAGGGTCCGGGGGGACTAATTACAATGAGCAGTTCTTC. Full variable domain (outside the CDR3, taken from reference TRBV19 and TRBJ2-1): DGGITQSPKYLFRKEGQNVTLSCEQNLNHDAMYWYRQDPGQGLRLIYYSQIVNDFQKGDIAEGYSVSREKKESFPLTVTSAQKNPTAFYLCASSKGSGGTNYNEQFFGPGTRLTVL.

This chain joins TRBV11-2 and TRBJ1-2; D is ambiguous. The CDR3 covers 16 residues. Deletions cut 4 bases from V and 0 bases from J, with 15 bases between. Germline CDR1 is SGHAT and CDR2 is FQNNGV. Here the CDR3 reads CASSSPEEVANYGYTF. CDR3 DNA: TGTGCCAGCAGCTCCCCCGAGGAGGTAGCTAACTATGGCTACACCTTC.

This clone was recorded once. The V call is TRBV5-6, the J call TRBJ2-7; 8 nucleotides match TRBD1. The CDR3 loop spans 14 amino acids. CDR1 is SGHDT, CDR2 YYEEEE, per germline. V dropped 4 bases and J dropped 3; count of bases not matched to a gene: 6. The CDR3 here is CASSPGQGNYEQYF. The CDR3 DNA is TGTGCCAGCAGCCCCGGACAGGGTAACTACGAGCAGTACTTC.

This clone showed up just once. The V call is TRBV29-1, the J call TRBJ1-2; D is undetermined. V was pared by 1 base and J by 8 bases, with 14 bases between. The CDR3 runs 13 residues. The germline gives CDR1 SQVTM, CDR2 ANQGSEA. The CDR3 reads CSVEVFSSRGYTF. In nucleotides, the CDR3 is TGCAGCGTTGAAGTCTTCTCATCTCGAGGCTACACCTTC. The full variable domain, its missing parts supplied by reference TRBV29-1 and TRBJ1-2, is SAVISQKPSRDICQRGTSLTIQCQVDSQVTMMFWYRQQPGQSLTLIATANQGSEATYESGFVIDKFPISRPNLTFSTLTVSNMSPEDSSIYLCSVEVFSSRGYTFGSGTRLTVV.

The genes are TRBV7-9 and TRBJ2-1, with D possibly called TRBD1 or TRBD2 (5 bases each). This CDR3 is 14 amino acids long. Trimming took 3 bases from V and 5 from J, leaving 11 bases between them. Per the germline V gene, CDR1 is SEHNR and CDR2 is FQNEAQ (reference sequence). The CDR3 region has the DNA TGTGCCAGCAGCTTGACAGCCGGGAACAATGAGCAGTTCTTC. It yields the protein CASSLTAGNNEQFF.

This chain connects TRBV5-1 to TRBJ2-5; possibly TRBD1 for D (5 bases). The CDR3 has 16 residues. The germline gives CDR1 SGHRS, CDR2 YFSETQ. Between the trimmed V and J ends, which lost 1 base and 1 base, there was a span of 14 bases. CDR3 sequence (DNA): TGCGCCAGCAGCTTGAGCATAGTAACAGGCCAAGAGACCCAGTACTTC. Its translation: CASSLSIVTGQETQYF.

This chain joins TRBV6-5 and TRBJ1-1; 7 bases are shared with TRBD1. Germline-derived CDR1 and CDR2 are MNHEY and SVGAGI. The V gene end was trimmed by 7 bases and the J gene end by 5 bases; junction bases not matched to a gene: 10. The CDR3 runs to 14 residues. In DNA, the CDR3 is TGTGCCAGCACCCCCAGGGGGTTTACGACTGAAGCTTTCTTT. Its protein product is CASTPRGFTTEAFF.

The genes are TRBV5-1 and TRBJ1-5; D gene uncertain. The V end was cut by 0 bases, the J end by 4 bases, with 8 bases between. This CDR3 has 14 residues. The germline V gene has CDR1 SGHRS and CDR2 YFSETQ. CDR3 residues: CASSLGGVNQPQHF. DNA for the CDR3: TGCGCCAGCAGCTTGGGTGGGGTAAATCAGCCCCAGCATTTT.

This clone was seen just once. The chain joins TRBV9 to TRBJ1-6; unclear D gene. Germline V gene data show CDR1 as SGDLS and CDR2 as YYNGEE. Between the trimmed V and J ends, which lost 0 bases and 0 bases, there was a span of 10 bases. The CDR3 is 17 residues long. CDR3 region: CASSVAPGYSYNSPLHF. CDR3 sequence (DNA): TGTGCCAGCAGCGTAGCTCCGGGATACTCCTATAATTCACCCCTCCACTTT. The full variable domain, with the rest looked up from reference TRBV9 and TRBJ1-6, is DSGVTQTPKHLITATGQRVTLRCSPRSGDLSVYWYQQSLDQGLQFLIQYYNGEERAKGNILERFSAQQFPDLHSELNLSSLELGDSALYFCASSVAPGYSYNSPLHFGNGTRLTVT.

This chain links TRBV5-1 with TRBJ2-2, with 7 bases fitting TRBD1. The germline gives CDR1 SGHRS, CDR2 YFSETQ. The CDR3 sequence is 17 residues long. V shed 2 bases and J 2 bases; nucleotides not matched to a gene: 9. For the CDR3, the DNA is TGCGCCAGCAGCTTTAGTCCGGGACAGCAAAACACCGGGGAGCTGTTTTTT. Amino acids: CASSFSPGQQNTGELFF.

The chain uses TRBV11-3 and TRBJ2-1, with 14 bases that match TRBD2. CDR3 size: 16 residues. The germline V gene encodes CDR1 SGHNT and CDR2 YENEEA. V was clipped by 4 bases and J by 7 bases; unmatched bases: 6. CDR3 in amino acids: CASSSAGLAGGNEQFF. CDR3 in DNA: TGTGCCAGCAGCTCGGCCGGACTAGCGGGGGGTAATGAGCAGTTCTTC. The full variable domain, rest sourced from reference TRBV11-3 and TRBJ2-1, is EAGVVQSPRYKIIEKKQPVAFWCNPISGHNTLYWYLQNLGQGPELLIRYENEEAVDDSQLPKDRFSAERLKGVDSTLKIQPAELGDSAVYLCASSSAGLAGGNEQFFGPGTRLTVL.

V gene TRBV21-1 combines with J gene TRBJ1-5. TRBV21-1 constitutes a pseudogene. The CDR3 covers 16 residues. CDR3: CASSKVIFMMRQPQHF. The CDR3, as DNA: TGTGCCAGCAGCAAAGTAATCTTTATGATGAGACAGCCCCAGCATTTT.

This chain uses TRBV5-1 with TRBJ1-6; a weak D match, TRBD1 (5 bases). Trimming cost V 0 bases and J 7 bases, with 11 bases left between them. In germline, CDR1 is SGHRS, CDR2 YFSETQ. The CDR3 runs 15 residues. In DNA, the CDR3 is TGCGCCAGCAGCTTGGTTCCGGGGGGGAATTCACCCCTCCACTTT. It is translated as CASSLVPGGNSPLHF.

The rearrangement uses TRBV6-5 and TRBJ1-5; no firm D call. Trimming left V 3 bases short and J 2 bases short, with 11 bases between. CDR3 length: 15 amino acids. The germline V gene has CDR1 MNHEY and CDR2 SVGAGI. CDR3 region: CASSYKGQGNQPQHF. The CDR3 bases are TGTGCCAGCAGTTATAAGGGCCAAGGCAATCAGCCCCAGCATTTT.

Concerning this clone: The sample holds other DNA sequences that translate to the same CDR3. The rearrangement links TRBV11-1 to TRBJ2-1; D is ambiguous. This CDR3 has 11 residues. V shed 3 bases and J shed 6 bases, with 3 bases lying between them. Germline V gene data show CDR1 as SGHAT and CDR2 as FQDESV (reference sequence). In nucleotides, the CDR3 is TGTGCCAGCAGCTTCGGCAATGAGCAGTTCTTC. This sequence encodes CASSFGNEQFF.